This T cell receptor (beta chain) was sequenced in a study of cytomegalovirus exposure and HLA in healthy donors. In the PCR, 60 Vbeta and 13 Jbeta primers were used. Produced via immunoSEQ multiplex PCR; TCRdb's table is partial and in-frame only. The repertoire holds 150,000 to 200,000 clones, around 80% seen once, with about 1.9% in the top ten. CDR1 is MGHRA, CDR2 YSYEKL, per germline. The CDR3 is made up of 15 amino acids. J gave up 2 bases and V 4 bases, and 2 bases lay outside the gene matches. This chain links TRBV4-1 with TRBJ2-5; TRBD2 aligns across 12 bases. This TCR came from a man aged 30-40 years in good health and CMV-seronegative. The specimen was PBMCs. The CDR3 loop reads CASSPGLAGQETQYF. For the CDR3, the DNA is TGCGCCAGCAGCCCTGGACTAGCGGGGCAAGAGACCCAGTACTTC.